The 15 T cell receptor beta chains presented below share a single source sample, sequenced in a study of cytomegalovirus exposure and HLA in healthy donors. 13 Jbeta primers and 60 Vbeta primers were used for the PCR. The data were produced by immunoSEQ multiplex PCR, yet TCRdb's version contains in-frame clones alone and is incomplete. This table has tens of thousands of clones, around three quarters appearing once. Sequenced input: PBMCs. The receptors stem from an older woman in good health and CMV-seropositive.

V and J are TRBV19 and TRBJ1-3; TRBD1 might be the D (5 bases). Germline assignment: CDR1 LNHDA and CDR2 SQIVND (reference sequence). This CDR3 is 17 amino acids long. V dropped 5 bases and J dropped 2 bases, with 19 bases sitting between them. CDR3 sequence reads: CASSSWGLQEAGNTIYF. The CDR3, as DNA: TGTGCCAGTAGTTCCTGGGGACTTCAGGAGGCTGGAAACACCATATATTTT.

V is TRBV2 and J is TRBJ2-7; 7 nucleotides line up with TRBD1. This CDR3 has 14 residues. Trimming at V came to 4 bases and at J to 3 bases, leaving 6 bases not matched to a gene. The germline V gene has CDR1 SNHLY and CDR2 FYNNEI. The CDR3 DNA sequence: TGTGCCAGCAGTGCGAACAGGGGTAACTACGAGCAGTACTTC. It codes for CASSANRGNYEQYF.

The chain couples TRBV5-1 to TRBJ1-2; 8 bases line up with TRBD1. CDR3 size: 15 residues. J lost 2 bases, V lost 0 bases, and 3 bases had no gene match. CDR1 SGHRS and CDR2 YFSETQ come from the germline V gene. The CDR3 region has the DNA TGCGCCAGCAGCTTGGGCAGGGGGCAGAACTATGGCTACACCTTC. This encodes CASSLGRGQNYGYTF.

V is TRBV27 and J is TRBJ2-3; the D gene is possibly TRBD1 (5 bases). V was pared by 0 bases and J by 13 bases, with 14 bases between. CDR1 MNHEY and CDR2 SMNVEV come from the germline V gene (reference sequence). The CDR3 covers 13 residues. CDR3 sequence: CASSLSGDTPKYF. DNA for the CDR3: TGTGCCAGCAGTTTATCAGGGGATACTCCCAAGTATTTT.

The chain employs TRBV18 and TRBJ2-3; D uncertain. Germline V gene sequence: CDR1 KGHSH, CDR2 LQKENI. V lost 4 bases to trimming and J lost 3 bases, with 11 bases between them. CDR3 length equals 14 residues. The CDR3: CASSLQTNTDTQYF. The DNA for the CDR3 is TGTGCCAGCTCACTACAGACAAATACAGATACGCAGTATTTT.

The chain uses TRBV7-9 and TRBJ2-1, with TRBD2 identical over 8 bases. Germline CDR1 and CDR2: SEHNR and FQNEAQ (reference sequence). V lost 5 bases to trimming and J lost 2 bases; unmatched junction nucleotides: 5. The CDR3 extends over 15 amino acids. The CDR3 reads CASSVRGGPYNEQFF. CDR3 nucleotides: TGTGCCAGCAGCGTCCGGGGGGGCCCCTACAATGAGCAGTTCTTC.

The rearrangement uses TRBV4-3 and TRBJ1-1; a possible D gene is TRBD1 (6 bases). The germline V gene has CDR1 LGHNA and CDR2 YSLEER. The CDR3 loop spans 14 amino acids. The V end lost 5 bases, the J end lost 3 bases, and 13 bases lay between the germline ends. This chain's CDR3 is CASSVQGLDTEAFF. Written as DNA, the CDR3 is TGCGCCAGCAGCGTTCAGGGGTTGGACACTGAAGCTTTCTTT.

This rearrangement joins TRBV7-3 to TRBJ2-1, with 9 bases fitting TRBD2. This CDR3 is built from 14 residues. CDR1 is SGHTA and CDR2 is FQGTGA in the germline V gene. V shed 0 bases, J shed 12 bases, and the junction held 6 bases outside the gene matches. CDR3 nucleotide sequence: TGTGCCAGCAGCTTAACTAGCGGGGGCGCGCGGCAGTTCTTC. It is translated as CASSLTSGGARQFF. The full variable domain, rest sourced from reference TRBV7-3 and TRBJ2-1, is GAGVSQTPSNKVTEKGKYVELRCDPISGHTALYWYRQSLGQGPEFLIYFQGTGAADDSGLPNDRFFAVRPEGSVSTLKIQRTERGDSAVYLCASSLTSGGARQFFGPGTRLTVL.

In this sample, this clone turned up a few times. This chain connects TRBV19 to TRBJ1-3; D uncertain. Germline V lookup: CDR1 LNHDA, CDR2 SQIVND (reference sequence). The CDR3 is 15 residues long. V was clipped by 4 bases and J by 0 bases, with 10 bases between them. The CDR3 loop is CASSNRRSSGNTIYF. The DNA for the CDR3 is TGTGCCAGTAGTAATAGACGGAGCTCTGGAAACACCATATATTTT.

J is TRBJ2-1 and V is TRBV5-1, with D possibly matching TRBD1 (5 bases). Germline V lookup: CDR1 SGHRS, CDR2 YFSETQ. This CDR3 contains 13 residues. V was pared by 1 base and J by 8 bases, with 10 bases between. The CDR3 is CASSLTGVDEQFF. The CDR3 DNA is TGCGCCAGCAGCTTGACAGGCGTCGATGAGCAGTTCTTC.

The chain uses TRBV11-2 and TRBJ1-1; no firm D call. This CDR3 is 12 amino acids long. Per the germline V gene, CDR1 is SGHAT and CDR2 is FQNNGV. V gave up 5 bases and J gave up 4 bases, with 8 bases separating them. The DNA for the CDR3 is TGTGCCAGCAGCGGCCGGAGCACTGAAGCTTTCTTT. The encoded protein is CASSGRSTEAFF.

This rearrangement joins TRBV7-3 to TRBJ1-3; D may be TRBD1 (6 bases). Between the trimmed V and J ends, which lost 5 bases and 4 bases, there was a span of 18 bases. Germline assignment: CDR1 SGHTA and CDR2 FQGTGA. CDR3 length: 16 amino acids. The CDR3: CASSEAGGATGNTIYF. The CDR3 DNA sequence: TGTGCCAGCAGCGAAGCGGGGGGCGCGACAGGAAACACCATATATTTT.

V gene TRBV5-6 combines with J gene TRBJ2-3, with 7 nucleotides matching TRBD2. The CDR3 runs 15 residues. The J segment lost 3 bases and the V segment lost 3 bases, leaving 7 bases of the junction unmatched. Germline CDR1 is SGHDT and CDR2 is YYEEEE. CDR3 DNA sequence: TGTGCCAGCAGCTCCCGACTAGCTCGGACAGATACGCAGTATTTT. Translation gives CASSSRLARTDTQYF.

The J gene is TRBJ2-7, the V gene TRBV29-1, with a weak D call TRBD1 (5 bases). CDR1 and CDR2 from the germline V gene are SQVTM and ANQGSEA. This CDR3 contains 13 residues. V dropped 4 bases and J dropped 6 bases, with 16 bases sitting between them. The CDR3 nucleotides read TGCAGCGTTGGGGGAACAGGTTTCGCCGAGCAGTACTTC. This codes for CSVGGTGFAEQYF.

The rearrangement links TRBV11-2 to TRBJ2-5, with 9 positions matching TRBD1. V trimming: 3 bases; J trimming: 5 bases; junction bases outside the gene matches: 4. The germline CDR1 and CDR2 sequences are SGHAT and FQNNGV. The CDR3 totals 14 residues. Here the CDR3 reads CASSLDDRGETQYF. In DNA, the CDR3 is TGTGCCAGCAGCTTGGACGACAGGGGGGAGACCCAGTACTTC.